This T cell receptor (beta chain) originates from a study of OX40 agonist ivuxolimab in advanced cancers. Across the study: The treatment was a fully human IgG2 OX40 agonist, ivuxolimab. Ivuxolimab was delivered to patients intravenously every 2 weeks at doses spanning 0.01 to 10 mg/kg. Males comprised roughly four fifths of the group, whose mean age was about 61 years (range roughly 20 to 85).

TCRdb keeps only in-frame clones here, not all; method: immunoSEQ multiplex PCR. The data show about 54,000 clones, approximately 80% seen once. A remark on this clone: Its antigen is still unknown.

Study observations and caveats: In general, CD8+ T cells held more expanded clones than CD4+ did, on average.

The germline gives CDR1 SGHVS, CDR2 FQNEAQ. V was clipped by 1 base and J by 4 bases, with 12 bases between them. CDR3 length: 15 residues. The TCR was taken from an adult with an advanced solid tumor such as melanoma, head and neck, liver or kidney cancer. The sequences come from CD4+ or CD8+ T cells sorted from blood, collected in a trial of the OX40 agonist ivuxolimab. This rearrangement joins TRBV7-8 to TRBJ2-3; D might be TRBD2 (5 bases). CDR3 nucleotides: TGTGCCAGCAGCTTAGGTCTAGGAGGACCAGATACGCAGTATTTT. This sequence encodes CASSLGLGGPDTQYF.